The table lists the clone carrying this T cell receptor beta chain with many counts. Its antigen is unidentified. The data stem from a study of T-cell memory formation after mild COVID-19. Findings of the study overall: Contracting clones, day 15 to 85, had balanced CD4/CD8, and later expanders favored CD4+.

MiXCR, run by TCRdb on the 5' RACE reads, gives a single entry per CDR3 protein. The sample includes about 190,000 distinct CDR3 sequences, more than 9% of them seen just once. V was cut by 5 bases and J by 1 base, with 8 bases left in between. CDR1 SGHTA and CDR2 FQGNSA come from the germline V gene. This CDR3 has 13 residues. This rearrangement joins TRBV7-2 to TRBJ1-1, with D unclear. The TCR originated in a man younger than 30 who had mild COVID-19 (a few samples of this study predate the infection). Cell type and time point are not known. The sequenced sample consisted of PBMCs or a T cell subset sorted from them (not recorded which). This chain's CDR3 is CASSTQANTEAFF. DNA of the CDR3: TGTGCCAGCAGCACCCAGGCGAACACTGAAGCTTTCTTT.